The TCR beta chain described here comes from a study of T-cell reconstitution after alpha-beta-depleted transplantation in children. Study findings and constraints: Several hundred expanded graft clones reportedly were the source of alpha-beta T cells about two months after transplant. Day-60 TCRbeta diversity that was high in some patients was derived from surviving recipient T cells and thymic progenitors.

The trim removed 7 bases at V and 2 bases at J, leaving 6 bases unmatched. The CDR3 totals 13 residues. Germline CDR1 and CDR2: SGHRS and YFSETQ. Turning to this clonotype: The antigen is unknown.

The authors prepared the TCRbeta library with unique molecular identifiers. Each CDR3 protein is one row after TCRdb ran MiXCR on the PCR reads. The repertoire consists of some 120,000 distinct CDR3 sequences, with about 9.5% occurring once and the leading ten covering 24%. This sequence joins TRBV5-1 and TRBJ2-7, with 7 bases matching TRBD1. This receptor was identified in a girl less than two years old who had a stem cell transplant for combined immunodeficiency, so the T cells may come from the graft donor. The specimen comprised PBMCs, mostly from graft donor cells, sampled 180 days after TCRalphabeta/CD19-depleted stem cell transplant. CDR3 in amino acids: CASRQTGPYEQYF. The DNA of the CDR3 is TGCGCCAGCCGCCAGACAGGGCCCTACGAGCAGTACTTC.